This T cell receptor beta chain came from a study of shared clonotypes between healthy human individuals. Germline V gene sequence: CDR1 SNHLY, CDR2 FYNNEI. The CDR3 runs to 14 residues. Trimming removed 7 bases from V and 4 bases from J, with 14 bases in between. Each subset's genomic DNA was shared equally among a number of immunoSEQ plates. Data came from immunoSEQ multiplex PCR; TCRdb stores just in-frame clones and leaves some out. This repertoire shows 450,000 to 500,000 clones, about 72% found once; its top ten account for more than 10%. Unsorted samples used about 90 million PBMCs for genomic DNA.

Sequences were obtained from PBMCs. The sequence came from a woman aged 40 to 50 in good health. Some clones in this sample may be carry-over from other donors' samples. J is TRBJ2-1 and V is TRBV2, with D hard to call. This chain's CDR3 is CASIATQVYNEQFF. The CDR3 DNA is TGTGCCAGCATAGCAACCCAGGTATACAATGAGCAGTTCTTC.